These T cell receptor beta chains were read from a single sample in a study of blood T cell repertoires in COVID-19. Clones were read by immunoSEQ multiplex PCR, and TCRdb kept only the in-frame ones, dropping some. The sample lists some 200,000 clones; 86% were seen once. The sample was peripheral blood. These receptors were obtained from an older man with acute or convalescent COVID-19. Each CDR3 is given with its conserved first and last residue. D genes are given only for firm matches.

>TRBD1|TRBJ2-6|TRBV6-4
CASSRDRLASGANVLTF
TGTGCCAGCAGTCGGGACAGGTTGGCCTCTGGGGCCAACGTCCTGACTTTC
>TRBD1|TRBJ2-4|TRBV5-4
CASSQSFDRAAKNIQYF
TGTGCCAGCAGCCAAAGTTTCGACAGGGCGGCCAAAAACATTCAGTACTTC
>.|TRBJ1-4|TRBV12-3/TRBV12-4
CASSLTGREKLFF
TGTGCCAGCAGTTTAACGGGAAGGGAAAAACTGTTTTTT
>.|TRBJ2-7|TRBV28
CASSPIYSRGLSYEQYF
TGTGCCAGCAGTCCAATATATTCCCGAGGACTCTCCTACGAGCAGTACTTC
>.|TRBJ2-7|TRBV6-1
CASSEGPRGYEQYF
TGTGCCAGCAGTGAAGGACCCAGGGGTTACGAGCAGTACTTC
>TRBD1|TRBJ2-3|TRBV19
CASRDRGRADTQYF
TGTGCCAGTAGGGACAGGGGTAGGGCAGATACGCAGTATTTT
>TRBD2|TRBJ2-3|TRBV2
CASSDAGGQSDTQYF
TGTGCCAGCAGTGATGCGGGAGGGCAATCAGATACGCAGTATTTT
>.|TRBJ1-5|TRBV27
CASSPIGSNQPQHF
TGTGCCAGCAGTCCAATTGGCAGCAATCAGCCCCAGCATTTT
>TRBD2|TRBJ2-3|TRBV4-2
CASSPGLAGGLRTDTQYF
TGTGCCAGCAGCCCGGGACTAGCGGGGGGGCTCCGCACAGATACGCAGTATTTT
>TRBD1|TRBJ2-7|TRBV6-5
CASRPPDRREQYF
TGTGCCAGCAGACCGCCGGACAGGCGGGAGCAGTACTTC
>TRBD2|TRBJ2-1|TRBV10-2
CASSIIAGAHEQFF
TGCGCCAGCAGTATCATAGCGGGAGCACATGAGCAGTTCTTC
>.|TRBJ2-7|TRBV7-9
CASSPEGGLSGQYF
TGTGCCAGCAGCCCCGAGGGTGGGCTCTCCGGGCAGTACTTC
>TRBD1|TRBJ1-1|TRBV5-1
CASQTITGGVGAFF
TGCGCCAGCCAAACAATTACAGGGGGTGTCGGAGCTTTCTTT
>.|TRBJ2-1|TRBV7-3
CASSKGLDEQFF
TGTGCCAGCAGCAAAGGACTCGATGAGCAGTTCTTC
>.|TRBJ1-4|TRBV27
CASSQGGQRINEKLFF
TGTGCCAGTTCCCAGGGAGGGCAACGGATTAATGAAAAACTGTTTTTT
>TRBD2|TRBJ2-7|TRBV13
CASSPTSPGLAVSYEQYF
TGTGCCAGCAGCCCCACGTCCCCGGGACTAGCGGTCTCCTACGAGCAGTACTTC
>TRBD1|TRBJ2-5|TRBV20-1
CSASGPGGMMGETQYF
TGCAGTGCTAGTGGCCCAGGGGGAATGATGGGTGAGACCCAGTACTTC
>.|TRBJ1-1|TRBV5-4
CASNGGRQSGSTEAFF
TGTGCCAGCAACGGGGGGCGGCAATCGGGGAGCACTGAAGCTTTCTTT
>.|TRBJ1-1|TRBV19
CASSPRRGTAFF
TGTGCCAGTAGCCCTAGACGGGGGACGGCTTTCTTT
>TRBD2|TRBJ2-1|TRBV10-3
CAISLMTSTSSDEQFF
TGTGCCATCAGCCTGATGACTAGCACGTCCAGCGATGAGCAGTTCTTC
>.|TRBJ2-1|TRBV7-2
CASSLAGPSYNEQFF
TGTGCCAGCAGCTTAGCGGGGCCCTCCTACAATGAGCAGTTCTTC
>.|TRBJ2-5|TRBV5-1
CASSLQGRETQYF
TGCGCCAGCAGCTTACAGGGTCGGGAGACCCAGTACTTC
>TRBD2|TRBJ2-3|TRBV6-5
CASSGLAGGTDTQYF
TGTGCCAGCAGCGGACTAGCGGGGGGCACAGATACGCAGTATTTT
>.|TRBJ1-1|TRBV21-1
CASSKEGQQGITEAFF
TGTGCCAGCAGCAAAGAGGGACAACAGGGGATCACTGAAGCTTTCTTT
>TRBD1|TRBJ2-7|TRBV2
CAGGTGGEYEQYF
TGTGCCGGGGGGACAGGGGGCGAATACGAGCAGTACTTC
>TRBD2|TRBJ2-1|TRBV6-5
CASSSGGPEQFF
TGTGCCAGCAGTAGCGGGGGGCCCGAGCAGTTCTTC
>.|TRBJ2-5|TRBV29-1
CSVETPGGAQETQYF
TGCAGCGTTGAAACCCCTGGAGGGGCCCAAGAGACCCAGTACTTC
>.|TRBJ2-2|TRBV4-3
CASSQDFKRGELFF
TGCGCCAGCAGCCAAGATTTTAAAAGGGGCGAGCTGTTTTTT
>TRBD2|TRBJ2-1|TRBV5-1
CASSDTGTSGFGSANEQFF
TGCGCCAGCAGCGACACCGGGACTAGCGGTTTCGGGTCAGCCAATGAGCAGTTCTTC
>TRBD1|TRBJ1-3|TRBV2
CASSITGVRSGNTIYF
TGTGCCAGCAGTATAACAGGGGTCAGAAGTGGAAACACCATATATTTT
>TRBD2|TRBJ2-5|TRBV5-1
CASSLRLAGGPEETQYF
TGCGCCAGCAGCTTGAGGCTAGCGGGAGGGCCGGAAGAGACCCAGTACTTC